The rows below give T cell receptor beta chains drawn from one sample of a study of CD4+ T cells in melanoma. Sequencing was performed with immunoSEQ multiplex PCR; in TCRdb, only in-frame clones are kept and a portion is missing. The sample lists more than 10,000 clones, roughly two thirds occurring once. Sequences were obtained from cells from a culture (not recorded whether cultured in vitro). These receptors were taken from a human donor with melanoma. CDR3s include the opening cysteine and the closing phenylalanine or tryptophan. The order of the fields is D gene, V gene, J gene, clone size, CDR3 DNA, CDR3 protein. The D gene is left open where the match is weak. The size of a clone is reported for some rows only, either as once, few or many, or as a class for expanded clones.

>TRBD2|TRBV5-4|TRBJ2-3|NA
TGTGCCAGCAGCTTTAGCGGGGTCTTAGGGGATACGCAGTATTTT
CASSFSGVLGDTQYF
>NA|TRBV2|TRBJ2-5|NA
TGTGCCAGCAGCCCTAACGGGTACCAAGAGACCCAGTACTTC
CASSPNGYQETQYF
>NA|TRBV4-1|TRBJ1-3|NA
TGCGCCAGCAGCGATCTTGGTGGTCGAAACACCATATATTTT
CASSDLGGRNTIYF
>NA|TRBV9|TRBJ1-2|NA
TGTGCCAGCAGCCTCCACAGGGAACTTGAATTC
CASSLHRELEF
>NA|TRBV5-5|TRBJ1-4|NA
TGTGCCAGCAGCCGGACGGGGGTGACAACTAATGAAAAACTGTTTTTT
CASSRTGVTTNEKLFF
>NA|TRBV6-1|TRBJ1-2|once
TGTGCCAGCAGTGAGGCCCGCTATTGGGCTCCTACGACTAGCGGCTACACCTTC
CASSEARYWAPTTSGYTF
>NA|TRBV6-6|TRBJ1-2|NA
TGTGCCAGCAGTCCCCCGCAGGGCGAGTGGGGCTACACCTTC
CASSPPQGEWGYTF
>NA|TRBV10-3|TRBJ1-5|NA
TGTGCCAGCTCCCCGCGGACAGCCAATCAGCCCCAGCATTTT
CASSPRTANQPQHF
>NA|TRBV7-2|TRBJ2-3|NA
TGTGCCAGCAGCTTATCGAGAGGGGGGTACACAGATACGCAGTATTTT
CASSLSRGGYTDTQYF
>TRBD2|TRBV19|TRBJ2-1|NA
TGTGCCAGTAGCAGGACTAGCGGGGGGTGGTATGAGCAGTTCTTC
CASSRTSGGWYEQFF
>NA|TRBV27|TRBJ2-2|few
TGTGCCAGCAGTTTTGGTTCTACGACCGGGGAGCTGTTTTTT
CASSFGSTTGELFF
>TRBD1|TRBV5-1|TRBJ2-7|few
TGCGCCAGCAGCTCGTCCGGGACAGGGCCCTACGAGCAGTACTTC
CASSSSGTGPYEQYF
>NA|TRBV7-9|TRBJ1-1|NA
TGTGCTAGCAGCAGAGACAGAGGCACTGAAGCTTTCTTT
CASSRDRGTEAFF
>TRBD1|TRBV11-3|TRBJ2-7|NA
TGTGCCAGCAGCCGCCTGGGACAGCGCGGAGAGCAGTACTTC
CASSRLGQRGEQYF
>NA|TRBV6-5|TRBJ1-1|NA
TGTGCCAGCAGTCCGCTGAGCATTGTGTACACTGAAGCTTTCTTT
CASSPLSIVYTEAFF
>NA|TRBV27|TRBJ1-2|NA
TGTGCCAGCAGTTCCTCGGGAGGTCTGATCGGCTACACCTTC
CASSSSGGLIGYTF
>NA|TRBV2|TRBJ2-7|NA
TGTGCCAGCGTCCGGGGCAGGGGCTTATACGAGCAGTACTTC
CASVRGRGLYEQYF
>NA|TRBV4-2|TRBJ2-2|few
TGTGCCAGCAGCCGACAGACTGGGAACACCGGGGAGCTGTTTTTT
CASSRQTGNTGELFF
>NA|TRBV6-4|TRBJ2-2|NA
TGTGCCAGCAGTGTTCTGGAAAACACCGGGGAGCTGTTTTTT
CASSVLENTGELFF
>TRBD1|TRBV5-1|TRBJ1-1|NA
TGCGCCAGCAGCTTGGCCCTTGGACAGGGGGGCCCAGCTTTCTTT
CASSLALGQGGPAFF
>NA|TRBV6-1|TRBJ1-1|NA
TGTGCCAGCAGTGATTGGCAGCCTGAAGCTTTCTTT
CASSDWQPEAFF
>NA|TRBV30|TRBJ2-2|NA
TGTGCCTGGAGTGGAGGTGGGGGGACCGGGGAGCTGTTTTTT
CAWSGGGGTGELFF
>NA|TRBV11-3|TRBJ2-7|NA
TGTGCCAGCAGCTTAAATAGACAGGAGTCATACTTC
CASSLNRQESYF
>NA|TRBV4-2|TRBJ1-6|NA
TGTGCCAGCAGCCAAGAGGGGAGAATTTCACCCCTCCACTTT
CASSQEGRISPLHF
>TRBD2|TRBV11-3|TRBJ2-1|few
TGTGCCAGCAGCCCTAGACTAGCGGGGAGGGATGAGCAGTTCTTC
CASSPRLAGRDEQFF
>NA|TRBV4-1|TRBJ1-4|NA
TGCGCCAGCAGCCAAGCCCTTAATGAAAAACTGTTTTTT
CASSQALNEKLFF
>TRBD1|TRBV12-5|TRBJ2-2|NA
TGTGCTAGTGGTTTGGGACAGGGGAACACCGGGGAGCTGTTTTTT
CASGLGQGNTGELFF
>NA|TRBV11-2|TRBJ1-2|large
TGTGCCAGCAGCTTAGATATCATGGGACGAGGGGGCTACACCTTC
CASSLDIMGRGGYTF
>NA|TRBV5-1|TRBJ1-4|once
TGCGCCAGCAGCTTGGATTTCCGTCAGATACTCGGGGCCGAGGATGAAAAACTGTTTTTT
CASSLDFRQILGAEDEKLFF
>NA|TRBV10-1|TRBJ2-1|NA
TGCGCCAGCAGCCGTGGGCCCACTTCACCTACCGATGAGCAGTTCTTC
CASSRGPTSPTDEQFF
>NA|TRBV5-1|TRBJ1-2|NA
TGCGCCAGCAGCTTAAGGACGGACTATGGCTACACCTTC
CASSLRTDYGYTF
>TRBD1|TRBV6-5|TRBJ1-1|NA
TGTGCCAGCAGTGCTGAGGGACAGGGCACCACTGAAGCTTTCTTT
CASSAEGQGTTEAFF
>NA|TRBV25-1|TRBJ1-4|NA
TGTGCCAGCAGTGATTATTTTGCGGAAAAACTGTTTTTT
CASSDYFAEKLFF
>NA|TRBV19|TRBJ1-1|NA
TGTGCCAGTAGGCCCATAGCGGGGTGGACTGAAGCTTTCTTT
CASRPIAGWTEAFF
>TRBD1|TRBV18|TRBJ2-1|NA
TGTGCCAGCTCACTGGGACAGGGGGCTCGGGAGCAGTTCTTC
CASSLGQGAREQFF
>TRBD2|TRBV4-2|TRBJ2-2|NA
TGTGCCAGCAGCCGCGGGGGGGCCGGGGAGCTGTTTTTT
CASSRGGAGELFF
>NA|TRBV2|TRBJ2-7|NA
TGTGCCAGCAGTGCAAGACTAGGTTCCGAGCAGTACTTC
CASSARLGSEQYF
>NA|TRBV18|TRBJ2-3|NA
TGTGCCAGCTCACCATCCGATACGCAGTATTTT
CASSPSDTQYF
>NA|TRBV7-8|TRBJ1-2|NA
TGTGCCAGCAGCTCACAGAAGAACTATGGCTACACCTTC
CASSSQKNYGYTF
>TRBD2|TRBV27|TRBJ2-3|NA
TGTGCCAGCAGTCTAGGACTAGCGGGGGTGGATACGCAGTATTTT
CASSLGLAGVDTQYF